This T cell receptor beta chain was sequenced during a study of glioma-infiltrating T cells after dendritic cell vaccination. The data were produced by immunoSEQ multiplex PCR, yet TCRdb's version contains in-frame clones alone and is incomplete. The sample comprises tens of thousands of clones, approximately 75% of which are singletons, and 2.1% rests with the top ten. The time point denotes: after dendritic cell vaccination, including at tumor progression/relapse. PBMC were collected before vaccination, two weeks after the third vaccination, and at progression. V lost 4 bases and J lost 7; bases outside the gene matches: 7. Germline V gene data show CDR1 as SEHNR and CDR2 as FQNEAQ (reference sequence). CDR3 length: 14 residues.

Here the sequenced sample was blood, taken after dendritic cell vaccination. The clonotype comes from a human donor with glioblastoma. The rearrangement uses TRBV7-9 and TRBJ2-1; 7 bases are a match to TRBD1. CDR3 residues: CASSSWTGLNEQFF. The CDR3 nucleotides read TGTGCCAGCAGCTCGTGGACAGGCTTAAATGAGCAGTTCTTC.